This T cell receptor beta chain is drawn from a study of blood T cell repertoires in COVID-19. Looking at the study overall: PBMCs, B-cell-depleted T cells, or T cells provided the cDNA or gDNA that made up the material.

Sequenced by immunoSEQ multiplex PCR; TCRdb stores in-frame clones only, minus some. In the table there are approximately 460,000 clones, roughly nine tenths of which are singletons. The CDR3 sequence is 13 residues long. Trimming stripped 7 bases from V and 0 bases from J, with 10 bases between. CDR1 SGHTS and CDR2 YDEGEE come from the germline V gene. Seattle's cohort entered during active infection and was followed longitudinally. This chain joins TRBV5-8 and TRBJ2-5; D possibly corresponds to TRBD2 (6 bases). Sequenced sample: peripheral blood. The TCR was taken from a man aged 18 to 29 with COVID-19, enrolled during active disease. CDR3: CASPRGYQETQYF. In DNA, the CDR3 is TGTGCCAGCCCCCGGGGGTACCAAGAGACCCAGTACTTC. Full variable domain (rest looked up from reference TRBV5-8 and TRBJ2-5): EAGVTQSPTHLIKTRGQQATLRCSPISGHTSVYWYQQALGLGLQFLLWYDEGEERNRGNFPPRFSGRQFPNYSSELNVNALELEDSALYLCASPRGYQETQYFGPGTRLLVL.